One and the same sample provided the 28 T cell receptor beta chains below, sequenced in a study of T cell responses to AZD1222 COVID-19 vaccine. Here immunoSEQ multiplex PCR was the method, and the copy in TCRdb shows in-frame clones only, minus some. The table records about 130,000 clones, more than 75% of them present only once. The sequenced sample was peripheral blood, obtained on day 0 of AZD1222 vaccination. Source of these receptors: an adult in good health.

The chain couples TRBV10-2 to TRBJ2-5; 8 bases are shared with TRBD1. The CDR3 totals 16 residues. Trimming cost V 11 bases and J 5 bases; bases outside gene matches: 19. Germline-derived CDR1 and CDR2 are WSHSY and SAAADI. The CDR3 protein is CAWTTGGPPKGETQYF. The CDR3 DNA sequence: TGCGCCTGGACTACAGGGGGGCCGCCGAAGGGGGAGACCCAGTACTTC.

The chain links TRBV19 to TRBJ1-2; 8 bases are shared with TRBD1. This CDR3 region has 17 residues. Trimming removed 7 bases from V and 5 bases from J; junction bases left unmatched: 18. Germline V gives CDR1 LNHDA, CDR2 SQIVND (reference sequence). This CDR3 is CASKTTGTGNMRYGYTF. CDR3 sequence (DNA): TGTGCCAGTAAGACGACCGGGACAGGAAATATGCGGTATGGCTACACCTTC.

CDR3 residues: CASSPGAYEQYF. Here the CDR3 DNA reads TGTGCCAGCAGTCCTGGGGCATACGAGCAGTACTTC. This chain links TRBV12-3 or TRBV12-4 with TRBJ2-7; D perhaps matches TRBD1 (5 bases). V was shortened by 5 bases and J by 4 bases, with 9 bases between the two germline ends. The CDR3 covers 12 residues.

The DNA of the CDR3 is TGCGCCAGCAGTCATACAGGGGACGGGGGCTACACCTTC. This encodes CASSHTGDGGYTF. This sequence joins TRBV23-1 and TRBJ1-2; 7 bases map to TRBD1. TRBV23-1 carries the ORF label, with uncertain function. CDR3 length: 13 amino acids. Trimming at V came to 3 bases and at J to 8 bases, leaving 6 bases not matched to a gene.

This clone was counted only a few times. The rearrangement joins TRBV10-3 to TRBJ1-2, with D possibly TRBD1 on 5 matching bases. Trimming pared 4 bases from V and 7 bases from J, leaving 10 bases between. CDR3 size: 12 residues. Germline CDR1 ENHRY, CDR2 SYGVKD. The CDR3 loop is CAISADTAGYTF. The CDR3 region has the DNA TGTGCCATCAGTGCGGACACCGCTGGCTACACCTTC.

This chain joins TRBV3-1 (or the pseudogene TRBV3-2) and TRBJ1-2; the D is unclear. Trimming cost V 2 bases and J 5 bases, with 24 bases left between them. This CDR3 has 18 residues. Per the germline V gene, CDR1 is LGHDT and CDR2 is YNNKEL (reference sequence). CDR3 sequence: CASSQTTRSAREEYGYTF. In DNA form, the CDR3 reads TGTGCCAGCAGCCAAACAACCCGGAGCGCCCGGGAGGAGTATGGCTACACCTTC.

The rearrangement joins TRBV13 to TRBJ2-7; tentatively, D is TRBD1 or TRBD2 (5 bases each). Germline assignment: CDR1 PRHDT and CDR2 FYEKMQ (reference sequence). This CDR3 spans 14 amino acids. Trimming pared 4 bases from V and 7 bases from J, leaving 17 bases between. DNA for the CDR3: TGTGCCAGCAGCTCCTCCGATATGGGGGTTGAGCAGTACTTC. It specifies CASSSSDMGVEQYF.

This chain uses TRBV28 with TRBJ1-2; 7 bases map to TRBD1. The CDR3 runs 14 residues. The ends lost 5 bases at V and 4 bases at J; junction bases unmatched: 7. Germline CDR1 reads MDHEN; CDR2 reads SYDVKM. The CDR3 nucleotides read TGTGCCAGCAGTCAGACAGGGATCCCCTATGGCTACACCTTC. Amino acids: CASSQTGIPYGYTF.

This clone was counted between two and nine times. The J gene is TRBJ2-2, the V gene TRBV2; D perhaps matches TRBD2 (6 bases). CDR3 length: 14 residues. The germline gives CDR1 SNHLY, CDR2 FYNNEI. The V end lost 9 bases, the J end lost 0 bases, and 11 bases lay between the germline ends. CDR3 protein: CARRGYPNTGELFF. The CDR3 DNA sequence: TGTGCCAGGCGGGGCTACCCGAACACCGGGGAGCTGTTTTTT.

The chain recombines TRBV7-9 with TRBJ2-4; 8 bases agree with TRBD2. Trimming removed 8 bases from V and 5 bases from J; junction bases left unmatched: 11. Per germline, CDR1 SEHNR and CDR2 FQNEAQ (reference sequence). CDR3 length equals 15 residues. CDR3 sequence: CASRSGGVGENIQYF. The CDR3, as DNA: TGTGCCAGCCGATCGGGAGGGGTAGGCGAAAACATTCAGTACTTC.

The chain carries TRBV5-1 and TRBJ1-2; D possibly corresponds to TRBD1 (5 bases). V gave up 4 bases and J gave up 4 bases, with 11 bases separating them. The CDR3 contains 13 residues. The germline CDR1 and CDR2 sequences are SGHRS and YFSETQ. CDR3 region: CASSTGLLYGYTF. CDR3 in DNA: TGCGCCAGCAGCACGGGACTGCTCTATGGCTACACCTTC.

The chain recombines TRBV18 with TRBJ1-5; D is unclear. CDR3 length equals 15 residues. CDR1 KGHSH and CDR2 LQKENI come from the germline V gene. The germline V and J ends were trimmed by 3 bases and 6 bases, with 15 bases remaining between them. CDR3 region: CASSPASLVGQPQHF. The DNA of the CDR3 is TGTGCCAGCTCACCGGCCAGCCTGGTGGGTCAGCCCCAGCATTTT.

The chain carries TRBV24-1 and TRBJ1-5, with D possibly being TRBD1 (5 bases). The V gene's germline CDR1 is KGHDR and CDR2 SFDVKD. Deletions cut 3 bases from V and 6 bases from J, with 20 bases between. This CDR3 spans 17 amino acids. CDR3 nucleotide sequence: TGTGCCACCAGTGATGCCCTAAGGGGAGGGACGGGTCAGCCCCAGCATTTT. This codes for CATSDALRGGTGQPQHF.

This chain uses TRBV3-1 (or the pseudogene TRBV3-2) with TRBJ2-2; a possible D gene is TRBD2 (5 bases). This CDR3 spans 14 amino acids. Germline V lookup: CDR1 LGHDT, CDR2 YNNKEL (reference sequence). Trimming pared 0 bases from V and 7 bases from J, leaving 9 bases between. The CDR3 sequence is CASSQDNGVGELFF. Written as DNA, the CDR3 is TGTGCCAGCAGCCAAGATAACGGGGTCGGGGAGCTGTTTTTT.

The chain recombines TRBV5-8 with TRBJ2-4; D gene unclear. The CDR3 sequence is 12 residues long. Germline values: CDR1 SGHTS, CDR2 YDEGEE. The V and J ends lost 2 bases and 8 bases respectively, with 8 bases between them. CDR3 in amino acids: CASSLVTDIQYF. For the CDR3, the DNA is TGTGCCAGCAGCTTAGTGACGGACATTCAGTACTTC.

The J gene is TRBJ1-2, the V gene TRBV6-6, with 7 bases lining up with TRBD1. The length of the CDR3 is 15 residues. CDR1 and CDR2 from the germline V gene are MNHNY and SVGAGI (reference sequence). Trimming at V came to 5 bases and at J to 0 bases, leaving 6 bases not matched to a gene. The CDR3 loop reads CASSQGQSANYGYTF. CDR3 bases: TGTGCCAGCAGTCAGGGACAGAGCGCTAACTATGGCTACACCTTC.

This chain connects TRBV27 to TRBJ2-2, with D hard to call. The ends were cut back, 2 bases at V and 1 base at J, with 8 bases in the middle. Germline CDR1 reads MNHEY; CDR2 reads SMNVEV (reference sequence). The CDR3 loop spans 15 amino acids. The CDR3 coding sequence is TGTGCCAGCAGTTTAAGAGGTGGGAACACCGGGGAGCTGTTTTTT. It encodes CASSLRGGNTGELFF.

V usage is TRBV6-5 and J usage is TRBJ1-5, with D hard to call. The length of the CDR3 is 14 residues. Germline values: CDR1 MNHEY, CDR2 SVGAGI. The V end lost 6 bases, the J end lost 2 bases, and 11 bases lay between the germline ends. As DNA, the CDR3 is TGTGCCAGCAGGTCCTACGGTGGCAATCAGCCCCAGCATTTT. Translating it yields CASRSYGGNQPQHF.

A few counts support this clone. The chain joins TRBV11-2 to TRBJ1-1; no reliable D call. Trimming shortened V by 8 bases and J by 3 bases, and 19 bases separated the two germline ends. The CDR3 consists of 15 residues. Germline CDR1 and CDR2: SGHAT and FQNNGV. The CDR3 nucleotides read TGTGCCAGCGCGAGAGGATGGGTTGTGTACACTGAAGCTTTCTTT. It encodes CASARGWVVYTEAFF.

This chain joins TRBV7-6 and TRBJ1-1; D unclear. CDR1 and CDR2 from the germline V gene are SGHVS and FNYEAQ. The CDR3 runs to 15 residues. V dropped 1 base and J dropped 0 bases, with 9 bases sitting between them. This chain's CDR3 is CASSLDRGVNTEAFF. The CDR3 DNA reads TGTGCCAGCAGCTTAGATCGCGGGGTGAACACTGAAGCTTTCTTT.

This chain links TRBV4-1 with TRBJ2-7; 9 nucleotides agree with TRBD1. The germline CDR1 and CDR2 sequences are MGHRA and YSYEKL. This CDR3 spans 13 amino acids. The trim removed 8 bases at V and 3 bases at J, leaving 5 bases unmatched. CDR3 nucleotide sequence: TGCGCCAGCCGATCGACAGGGGGCTACGAGCAGTACTTC. Amino acid sequence: CASRSTGGYEQYF.

This chain connects TRBV28 to TRBJ1-5; D remains unclear. The CDR3 has 15 amino acids. Trimming removed 3 bases at V and 6 bases at J, with 15 bases between. Germline loops: CDR1 MDHEN, CDR2 SYDVKM. Here the CDR3 reads CASSLEVGLGQPQHF. As DNA, the CDR3 is TGTGCCAGCAGTTTGGAGGTGGGGTTGGGTCAGCCCCAGCATTTT.

The gene calls are TRBV6-1 and TRBJ1-1; 8 bases agree with TRBD1. Trimming at V came to 1 base and at J to 3 bases, leaving 7 bases not matched to a gene. The CDR3 sequence is 16 residues long. Germline assignment: CDR1 MNHNS and CDR2 SASEGT. Here the CDR3 reads CASSEDVRGQDTEAFF. The CDR3 DNA reads as TGTGCCAGCAGTGAAGATGTCAGGGGGCAGGACACTGAAGCTTTCTTT.

In its sample, this clone was seen once. The chain combines TRBV30 with TRBJ1-1; the D is unclear. This CDR3 is 13 amino acids long. The V and J ends lost 3 bases and 0 bases respectively, with 8 bases between them. Germline loops: CDR1 GTSNPN, CDR2 SVGIG (reference sequence). The CDR3, as DNA: TGTGCCTGGAGGTGGACCATGAACACTGAAGCTTTCTTT. It codes for CAWRWTMNTEAFF.

The V gene is TRBV6-2 or TRBV6-3, the J gene TRBJ2-1, with D possibly TRBD2 on 5 matching bases. V lost 0 bases and J 9 bases, leaving 12 bases between the germline ends. The CDR3 length is 14 residues. The germline CDR1 and CDR2 sequences are MNHEY and SVGEGT. CDR3 loop: CASSYSKSGIEQFF. CDR3 sequence (DNA): TGTGCCAGCAGTTACTCGAAAAGCGGAATTGAGCAGTTCTTC.

The J gene is TRBJ2-2, the V gene TRBV4-2; D is undetermined. The CDR3 has 16 amino acids. Trimming stripped 0 bases from V and 1 base from J, with 9 bases between. Germline lookup yields CDR1 LGHNA and CDR2 YNFKEQ. The CDR3 is CASSQEPGRNTGELFF. The CDR3 DNA reads as TGTGCCAGCAGCCAAGAGCCAGGTCGGAACACCGGGGAGCTGTTTTTT.

The chain uses TRBV5-4 and TRBJ2-7; 10 bases line up with TRBD2. With V trimmed by 1 base and J by 1 base, 2 bases remained unmatched. This CDR3 spans 15 amino acids. From germline, CDR1 is SGHNT and CDR2 YYREEE (reference sequence). CDR3 DNA sequence: TGTGCCAGCAGCTTGCCAGCGGGGGGGTCCTACGAGCAGTACTTC. It yields the protein CASSLPAGGSYEQYF.

In the case of this clone: This CDR3 is also generated by other DNA sequences in the sample. The chain joins TRBV28 to TRBJ2-7, with TRBD1 matching over 7 bases. This CDR3 is 15 amino acids long. CDR1 and CDR2 (germline): MDHEN, SYDVKM. Trimming at V came to 4 bases and at J to 0 bases, leaving 6 bases not matched to a gene. CDR3 residues: CASSSQGKNSYEQYF. The CDR3 nucleotides are TGTGCCAGCAGTTCACAGGGGAAAAACTCCTACGAGCAGTACTTC.